Listed below are T cell receptor beta chains from one sample, sequenced in a study of CD8 T cells in ankylosing spondylitis. A single record per CDR3 protein comes from TCRdb applying MiXCR to the 5' RACE reads. The sample consists of fewer than 250,000 distinct CDR3 sequences, around 25% of them appearing once. Sequenced input: blood, either unsorted or a sorted T cell fraction (not recorded which). Source of these receptors: a male donor with ankylosing spondylitis or in good health (not recorded which). Both conserved end residues are trimmed from each CDR3.

cdr3_aa j_call v_call
SARDRGGGDTEAF TRBJ1-1 TRBV20-1
ASSLAPTNSPLH TRBJ1-6 TRBV5-1
SASLPSGRTTPYEQY TRBJ2-7 TRBV20-1
SARDRLAGGRGDEQF TRBJ2-1 TRBV20-1
AIGQGRVVTEAF TRBJ1-1 TRBV10-3
SARAQGLRHNSPLH TRBJ1-6 TRBV20-1
ASSQGLAKETQY TRBJ2-5 TRBV4-2
ASSFMGAPSPLH TRBJ1-6 TRBV12-3/TRBV12-4
SARPGIGSGNTIY TRBJ1-3 TRBV20-1
SARASQGSHGYT TRBJ1-2 TRBV20-1
ASSYPSGTDSYEQY TRBJ2-7 TRBV6-2/TRBV6-3
AIRQQGAQDNEQF TRBJ2-1 TRBV10-3
ASSQGTSGTETQY TRBJ2-5 TRBV4-1
SAPSLALYNEQF TRBJ2-1 TRBV20-1
ASSQGRGMGQPQH TRBJ1-5 TRBV4-2
SAYSGNTIY TRBJ1-3 TRBV20-1
CAMGAGPKTSTGELF TRBJ2-2 TRBV20-1
ASSLAEGSTDTQY TRBJ2-3 TRBV7-8
SAEGQGTTGELF TRBJ2-2 TRBV20-1
ASSQGTGVR TRBJ2-7 TRBV3-1
ASSFGLGHRSSYNEQF TRBJ2-1 TRBV5-1
AISSLSPSYNEQF TRBJ2-1 TRBV10-3
ASSYGTANTGELF TRBJ2-2 TRBV11-2
ASSLVARERYGYT TRBJ1-2 TRBV7-2
ASSRKGAGQETQY TRBJ2-5 TRBV7-2
ASSLPLANTYEQY TRBJ2-7 TRBV5-6
ASSYQRELL TRBJ2-3 TRBV12-3/TRBV12-4
AISESTGSTQY TRBJ2-3 TRBV10-3
AISQEQGGQPQH TRBJ1-5 TRBV10-3
ATTPKGRGGRGTEAF TRBJ1-1 TRBV15
SARDSDRRYEQY TRBJ2-7 TRBV20-1
ASSSGGLAGVGEQY TRBJ2-7 TRBV7-2
AWRGRYTGELF TRBJ2-2 TRBV30